This entry is about one T cell receptor beta chain. This specimen belongs to a study of blood T cell repertoires in COVID-19. Study in general: Collection of acute and convalescent COVID-19 samples took place in the United States, Italy and Spain.

CDR1 and CDR2 from the germline V gene are LGHDT and YNNKEL (reference sequence). Trimming at V came to 4 bases and at J to 4 bases, leaving 7 bases not matched to a gene. The CDR3 totals 15 residues. Each recovered donor of Cohort 3 presented with two negative PCRs, clearance, or symptom resolution. In the source study's methods: By means of reference gene primer amplification, nucleated cell counts were estimated. Sequencing was performed with immunoSEQ multiplex PCR; in TCRdb, only in-frame clones are kept and a portion is missing. The DNA gave D and trimming, while V, J and clone size come from that table. Here the sample spans fewer than 250,000 clones, roughly 87% being singletons.

Sequenced material: PBMCs or T cells enriched from blood (not recorded which). The J gene is TRBJ1-1, the V gene TRBV3-1 (or the pseudogene TRBV3-2); 9 positions match TRBD1. The TCR sequence derives from a man in his thirties or forties who had recovered from COVID-19. CDR3 DNA sequence: TGTGCCAGCAGCCGCTCGGGACAGGGTAGCACTGAAGCTTTCTTT. Its translation: CASSRSGQGSTEAFF.